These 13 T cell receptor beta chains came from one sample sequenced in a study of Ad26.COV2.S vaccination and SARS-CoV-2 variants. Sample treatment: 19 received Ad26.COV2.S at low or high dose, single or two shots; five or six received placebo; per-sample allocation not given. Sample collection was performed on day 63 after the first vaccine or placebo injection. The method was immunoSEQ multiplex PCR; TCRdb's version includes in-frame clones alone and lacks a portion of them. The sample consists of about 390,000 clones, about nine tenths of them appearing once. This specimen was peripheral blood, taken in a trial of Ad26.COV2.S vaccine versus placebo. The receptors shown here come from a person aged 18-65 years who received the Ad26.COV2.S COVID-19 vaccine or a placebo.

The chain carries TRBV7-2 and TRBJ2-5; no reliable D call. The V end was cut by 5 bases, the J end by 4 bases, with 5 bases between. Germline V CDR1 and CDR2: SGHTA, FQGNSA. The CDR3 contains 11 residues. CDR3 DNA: TGTGCCAGCAGCATAGTAGAGACCCAGTACTTC. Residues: CASSIVETQYF.

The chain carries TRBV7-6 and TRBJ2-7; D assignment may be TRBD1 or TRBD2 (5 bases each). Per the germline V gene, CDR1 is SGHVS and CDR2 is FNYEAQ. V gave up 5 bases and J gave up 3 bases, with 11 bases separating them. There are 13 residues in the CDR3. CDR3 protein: CASSPGTDYEQYF. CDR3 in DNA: TGTGCCAGCAGCCCGGGGACGGACTACGAGCAGTACTTC.

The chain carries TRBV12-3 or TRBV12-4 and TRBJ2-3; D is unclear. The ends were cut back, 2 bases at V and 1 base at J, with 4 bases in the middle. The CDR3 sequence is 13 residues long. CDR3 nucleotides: TGTGCCAGCAGTTTATTCGGCACAGATACGCAGTATTTT. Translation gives CASSLFGTDTQYF.

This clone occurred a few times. The CDR3 loop reads CASSRTRSPLHF. The CDR3 coding sequence is TGTGCCAGCAGTCGAACTCGTTCACCCCTCCACTTT. The chain uses TRBV3-1 (or the pseudogene TRBV3-2) and TRBJ1-6; D not resolved. The CDR3 covers 12 residues. V was shortened by 6 bases and J by 9 bases, with 9 bases between the two germline ends. From germline, CDR1 is LGHDT and CDR2 YNNKEL (reference sequence).

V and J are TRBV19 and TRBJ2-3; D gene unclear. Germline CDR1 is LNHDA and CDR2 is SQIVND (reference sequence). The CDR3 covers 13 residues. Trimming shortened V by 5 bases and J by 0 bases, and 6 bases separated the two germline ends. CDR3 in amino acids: CASSETSTDTQYF. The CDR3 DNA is TGTGCCAGTAGTGAGACTAGCACAGATACGCAGTATTTT.

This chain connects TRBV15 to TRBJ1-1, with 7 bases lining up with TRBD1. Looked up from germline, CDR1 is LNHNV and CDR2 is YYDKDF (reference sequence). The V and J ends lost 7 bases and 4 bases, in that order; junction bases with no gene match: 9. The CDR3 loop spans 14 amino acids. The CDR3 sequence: CATTGGRFATEAFF. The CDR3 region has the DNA TGTGCCACCACAGGGGGACGGTTTGCCACTGAAGCTTTCTTT.

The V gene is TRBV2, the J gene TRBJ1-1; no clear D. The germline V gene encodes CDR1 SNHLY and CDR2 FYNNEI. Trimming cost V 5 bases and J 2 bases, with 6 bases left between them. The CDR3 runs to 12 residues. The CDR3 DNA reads TGTGCCAGCAGTCAGAGAAACACTGAAGCTTTCTTT. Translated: CASSQRNTEAFF.

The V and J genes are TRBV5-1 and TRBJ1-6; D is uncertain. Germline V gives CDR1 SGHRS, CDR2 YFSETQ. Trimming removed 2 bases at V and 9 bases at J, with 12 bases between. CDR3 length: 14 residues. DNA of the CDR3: TGCGCCAGCAGCTTCGGTCGATCTCTTTCACCCCTCCACTTT. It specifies CASSFGRSLSPLHF.

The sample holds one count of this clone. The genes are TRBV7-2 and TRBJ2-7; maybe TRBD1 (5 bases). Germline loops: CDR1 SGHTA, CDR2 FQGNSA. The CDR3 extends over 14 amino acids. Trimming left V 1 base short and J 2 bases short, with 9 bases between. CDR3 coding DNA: TGTGCCAGCAGCTTAGGGACATTTACCTACGAGCAGTACTTC. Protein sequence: CASSLGTFTYEQYF. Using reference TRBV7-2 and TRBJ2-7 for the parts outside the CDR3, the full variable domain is GAGVSQSPSNKVTEKGKDVELRCDPISGHTALYWYRQSLGQGLEFLIYFQGNSAPDKSGLPSDRFSAERTGGSVSTLTIQRTQQEDSAVYLCASSLGTFTYEQYFGPGTRLTVT.

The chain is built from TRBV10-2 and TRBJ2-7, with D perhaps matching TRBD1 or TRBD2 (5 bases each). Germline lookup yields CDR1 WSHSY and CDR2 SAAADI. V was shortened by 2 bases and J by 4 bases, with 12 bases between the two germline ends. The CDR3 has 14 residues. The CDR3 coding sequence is TGCGCCAGCAGTGAGGTAGGCAGGGAGTACGAGCAGTACTTC. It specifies CASSEVGREYEQYF.

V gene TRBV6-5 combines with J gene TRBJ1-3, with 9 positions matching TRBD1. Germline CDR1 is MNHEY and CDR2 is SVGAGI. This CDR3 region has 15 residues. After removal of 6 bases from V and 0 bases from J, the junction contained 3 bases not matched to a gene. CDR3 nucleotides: TGTGCCAGCAGGGAGACAGGGGGCTCTGGAAACACCATATATTTT. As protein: CASRETGGSGNTIYF.

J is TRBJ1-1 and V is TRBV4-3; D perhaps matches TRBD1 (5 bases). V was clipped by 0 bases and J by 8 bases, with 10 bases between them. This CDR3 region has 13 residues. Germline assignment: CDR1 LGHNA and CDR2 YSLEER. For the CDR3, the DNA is TGCGCCAGCAGCCAAGAATGGGGGACGGAAGCTTTCTTT. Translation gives CASSQEWGTEAFF.

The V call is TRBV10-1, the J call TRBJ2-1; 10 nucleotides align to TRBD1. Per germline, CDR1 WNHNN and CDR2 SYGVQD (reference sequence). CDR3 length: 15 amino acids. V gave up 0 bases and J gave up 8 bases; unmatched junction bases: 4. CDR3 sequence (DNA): TGCGCCAGCAGTGAGTCCCGACAGGGGGCCCATGAGCAGTTCTTC. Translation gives CASSESRQGAHEQFF.